The source of this T cell receptor (beta chain) is a study of cytomegalovirus exposure and HLA in healthy donors. Researchers ran the PCR with 60 Vbeta and 13 Jbeta primers. As originally analysed: The count from a later analysis was 60 million to 85 million unique TCR beta chains, some 11 million of them shared. Libraries were prepared by immunoSEQ multiplex PCR; TCRdb keeps only in-frame clonotypes and omits some of them. V, J and clone size are taken as reported in that table, and D and trimming were inferred from the DNA itself. This repertoire shows approximately 100,000 clones, 70% to 80% found once; its top ten account for roughly a sixth. Source material: PBMCs. The clonotype was recovered from a man in his sixties in good health and CMV-seropositive.

For the CDR3, the DNA is TGTGCCAGCAGCTTCCTAGCGGGGGGGCCCGGGCAAGAGACCCAGTACTTC. It yields the protein CASSFLAGGPGQETQYF. This chain joins TRBV5-6 and TRBJ2-5, with 12 bases matching TRBD2. With V trimmed by 2 bases and J by 2 bases, 7 bases remained unmatched. The CDR3 spans 17 residues. Germline V gene lookup returns CDR1 SGHDT and CDR2 YYEEEE.